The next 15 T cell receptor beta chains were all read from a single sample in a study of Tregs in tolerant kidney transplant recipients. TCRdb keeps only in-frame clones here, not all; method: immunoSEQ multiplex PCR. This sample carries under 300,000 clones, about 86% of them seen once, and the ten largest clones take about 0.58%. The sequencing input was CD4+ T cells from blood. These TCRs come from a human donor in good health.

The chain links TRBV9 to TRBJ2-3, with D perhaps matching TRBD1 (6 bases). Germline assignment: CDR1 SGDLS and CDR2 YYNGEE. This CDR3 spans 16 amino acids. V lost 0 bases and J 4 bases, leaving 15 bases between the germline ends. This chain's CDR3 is CASSVGRGGWADTQYF. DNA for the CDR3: TGTGCCAGCAGCGTAGGCCGAGGGGGATGGGCAGATACGCAGTATTTT.

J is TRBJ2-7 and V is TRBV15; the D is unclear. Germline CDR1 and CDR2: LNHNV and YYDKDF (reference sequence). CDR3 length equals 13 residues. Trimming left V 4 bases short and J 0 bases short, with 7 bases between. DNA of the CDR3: TGTGCCACCAGCATTGAGGTCTCCTACGAGCAGTACTTC. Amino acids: CATSIEVSYEQYF.

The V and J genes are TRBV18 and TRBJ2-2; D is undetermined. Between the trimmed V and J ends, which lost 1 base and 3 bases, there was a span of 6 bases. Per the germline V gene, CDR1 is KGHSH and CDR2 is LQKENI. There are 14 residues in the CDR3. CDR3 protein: CASSPRSDTGELFF. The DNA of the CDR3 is TGTGCCAGCTCACCACGGTCAGACACCGGGGAGCTGTTTTTT.

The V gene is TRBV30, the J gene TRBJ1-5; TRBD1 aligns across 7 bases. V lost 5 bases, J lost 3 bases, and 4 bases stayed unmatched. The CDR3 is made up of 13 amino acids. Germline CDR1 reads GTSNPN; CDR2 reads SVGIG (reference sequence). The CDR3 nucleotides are TGTGCCTGGGCTGACAGGGACAATCAGCCCCAGCATTTT. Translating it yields CAWADRDNQPQHF.

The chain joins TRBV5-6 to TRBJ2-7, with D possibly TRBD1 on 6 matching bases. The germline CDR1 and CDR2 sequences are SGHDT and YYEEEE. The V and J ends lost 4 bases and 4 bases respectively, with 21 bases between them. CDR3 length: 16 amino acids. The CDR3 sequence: CASSPTGLSGLYEQYF. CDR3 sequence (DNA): TGTGCCAGCAGCCCGACAGGTTTATCGGGTCTATACGAGCAGTACTTC.

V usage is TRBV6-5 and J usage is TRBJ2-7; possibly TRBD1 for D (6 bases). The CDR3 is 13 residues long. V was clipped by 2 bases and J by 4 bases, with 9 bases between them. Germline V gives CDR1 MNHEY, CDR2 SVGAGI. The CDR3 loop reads CASSYIQGYEQYF. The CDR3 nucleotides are TGTGCCAGCAGTTACATTCAGGGGTACGAGCAGTACTTC.

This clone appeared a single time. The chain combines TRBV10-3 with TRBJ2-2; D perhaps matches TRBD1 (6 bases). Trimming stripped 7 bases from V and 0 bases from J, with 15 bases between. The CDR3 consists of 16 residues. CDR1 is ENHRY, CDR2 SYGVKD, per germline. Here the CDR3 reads CAIMRGGATNTGELFF. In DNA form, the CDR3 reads TGTGCCATCATGAGAGGGGGTGCCACGAACACCGGGGAGCTGTTTTTT.

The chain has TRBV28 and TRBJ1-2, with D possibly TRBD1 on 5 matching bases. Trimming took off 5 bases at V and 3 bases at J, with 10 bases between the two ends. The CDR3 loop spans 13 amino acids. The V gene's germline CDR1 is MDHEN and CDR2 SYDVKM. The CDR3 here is CASSLTGYYGYTF. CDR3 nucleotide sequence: TGTGCCAGCAGTCTCACAGGCTACTATGGCTACACCTTC.

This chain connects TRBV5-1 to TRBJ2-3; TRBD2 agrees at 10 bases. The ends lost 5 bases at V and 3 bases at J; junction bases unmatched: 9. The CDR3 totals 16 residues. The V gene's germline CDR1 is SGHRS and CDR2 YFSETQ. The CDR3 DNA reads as TGCGCCAGCAGGACTGGGGCTAGCGGGAGTACAGATACGCAGTATTTT. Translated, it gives CASRTGASGSTDTQYF. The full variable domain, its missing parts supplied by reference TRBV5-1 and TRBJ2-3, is KAGVTQTPRYLIKTRGQQVTLSCSPISGHRSVSWYQQTPGQGLQFLFEYFSETQRNKGNFPGRFSGRQFSNSRSEMNVSTLELGDSALYLCASRTGASGSTDTQYFGPGTRLTVL.

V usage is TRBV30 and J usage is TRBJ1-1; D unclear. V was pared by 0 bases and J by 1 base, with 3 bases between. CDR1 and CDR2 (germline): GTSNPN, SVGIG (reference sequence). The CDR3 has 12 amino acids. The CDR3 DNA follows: TGTGCCTGGAGTGTACCGAACACTGAAGCTTTCTTT. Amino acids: CAWSVPNTEAFF. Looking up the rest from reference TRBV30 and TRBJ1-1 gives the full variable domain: SQTIHQWPATLVQPVGSPLSLECTVEGTSNPNLYWYRQAAGRGLQLLFYSVGIGQISSEVPQNLSASRPQDRQFILSSKKLLLSDSGFYLCAWSVPNTEAFFGQGTRLTVV.

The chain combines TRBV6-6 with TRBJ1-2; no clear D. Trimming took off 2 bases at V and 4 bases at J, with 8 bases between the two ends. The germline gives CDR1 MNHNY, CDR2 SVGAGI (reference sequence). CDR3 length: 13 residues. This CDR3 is CASSYIGIYGYTF. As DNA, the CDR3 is TGTGCCAGCAGTTACATAGGGATCTATGGCTACACCTTC.

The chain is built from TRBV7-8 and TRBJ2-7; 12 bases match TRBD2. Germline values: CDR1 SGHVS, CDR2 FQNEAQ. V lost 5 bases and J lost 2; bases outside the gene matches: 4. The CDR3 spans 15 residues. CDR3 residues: CASSRGLAGTYEQYF. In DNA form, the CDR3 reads TGTGCCAGCAGCCGTGGACTAGCGGGAACCTACGAGCAGTACTTC.

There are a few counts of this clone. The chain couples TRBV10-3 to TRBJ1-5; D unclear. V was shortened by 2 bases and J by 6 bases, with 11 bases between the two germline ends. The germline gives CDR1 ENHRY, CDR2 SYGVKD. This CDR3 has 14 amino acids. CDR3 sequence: CAISEIGSGQPQHF. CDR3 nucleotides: TGTGCCATCAGTGAGATAGGCTCGGGTCAGCCCCAGCATTTT.

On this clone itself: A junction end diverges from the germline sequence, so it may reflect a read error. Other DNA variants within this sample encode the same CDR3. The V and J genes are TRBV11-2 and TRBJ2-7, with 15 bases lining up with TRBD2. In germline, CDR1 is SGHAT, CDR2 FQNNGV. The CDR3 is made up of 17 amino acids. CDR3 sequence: CASSLERTSGGAGEQYF. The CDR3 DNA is TGTGCCAGCAGCTTAGAGCGGACTAGCGGGGGGGCCGGGGAGCAGTACTTT.

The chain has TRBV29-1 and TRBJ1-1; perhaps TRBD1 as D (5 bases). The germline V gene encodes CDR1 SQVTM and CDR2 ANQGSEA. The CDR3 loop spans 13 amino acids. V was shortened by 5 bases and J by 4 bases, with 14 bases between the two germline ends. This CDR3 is CSVHGEGSTEAFF. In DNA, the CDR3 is TGCAGCGTTCACGGGGAGGGGAGCACTGAAGCTTTCTTT.